What follows describes a single T cell receptor beta chain. The CDR3 consists of 20 residues. Germline lookup yields CDR1 PRHDT and CDR2 FYEKMQ (reference sequence). The V segment lost 4 bases and the J segment 4 bases; nucleotides outside the gene matches: 20. The sample is drawn from a study of technical replicates of blood from a few donors. Repertoires were generated with immunoSEQ multiplex PCR, while TCRdb's copy carries only in-frame clones and drops some. The table includes about 84,000 clones, roughly 98% detected once. This receptor was taken from a human donor in good health. V gene TRBV13 combines with J gene TRBJ2-2; TRBD2 matches at 8 bases. Sequencing was performed on T cells isolated from PBMCs. CDR3 region: CASSSYLGGGTTTSTGELFF. The DNA of the CDR3 is TGTGCCAGCAGCTCCTACCTCGGCGGGGGGACCACCACGTCCACCGGGGAGCTGTTTTTT.